A single sample gave rise to the 15 T cell receptor beta chains below, sequenced in a study of PD-L1 blockade in urothelial cancer. Clones were sequenced by immunoSEQ multiplex PCR, and TCRdb holds only the in-frame ones, with some missing. This table holds about 69,000 clones, roughly 89% found once. Sequencing was performed on PBMCs, taken around atezolizumab (anti-PD-L1) treatment. The receptors were sampled from a man aged 55-75 years with urothelial cancer.

In its sample, this clone was seen once. The chain combines TRBV5-1 with TRBJ2-3; 7 bases line up with TRBD1. J gave up 0 bases and V 4 bases, and 5 bases lay outside the gene matches. The CDR3 length is 15 residues. The germline CDR1 and CDR2 sequences are SGHRS and YFSETQ. CDR3 amino acids: CASSTTGPSTDTQYF. CDR3 in DNA: TGCGCCAGCAGCACGACAGGGCCTAGCACAGATACGCAGTATTTT.

The V call is TRBV10-1, the J call TRBJ1-5, with 10 bases fitting TRBD1. Germline CDR1 WNHNN, CDR2 SYGVQD (reference sequence). V dropped 6 bases and J dropped 9; count of bases not matched to a gene: 14. The CDR3 covers 16 residues. The CDR3 protein is CASRIPLGQGIAPQHF. CDR3 nucleotides: TGCGCCAGCAGGATCCCACTGGGACAGGGGATTGCGCCCCAGCATTTT.

The chain has TRBV5-1 and TRBJ2-5; 7 nucleotides agree with TRBD2. Germline-derived CDR1 and CDR2 are SGHRS and YFSETQ. The CDR3 spans 14 residues. V trimming: 3 bases; J trimming: 5 bases; junction bases outside the gene matches: 7. DNA for the CDR3: TGCGCCAGCAGCTCTGGCGGGAGCGGTGAGACCCAGTACTTC. It is translated as CASSSGGSGETQYF.

The chain recombines TRBV6-5 with TRBJ2-1, with a tentative D call TRBD2 (5 bases). Trimming pared 3 bases from V and 9 bases from J, leaving 18 bases between. This CDR3 contains 15 residues. From germline, CDR1 is MNHEY and CDR2 SVGAGI. DNA for the CDR3: TGTGCCAGCAGTTATGGCGGGCTAGGGAAAGTTGAGCAGTTCTTC. As protein: CASSYGGLGKVEQFF.

The CDR3 nucleotides are TGTGCCAGTAGTATCCCCAACAGGGCTGGCTACACCTTC. This codes for CASSIPNRAGYTF. The J gene is TRBJ1-2, the V gene TRBV19, with a possible D match to TRBD1 (6 bases). This CDR3 is 13 amino acids long. V was cut by 3 bases and J by 7 bases, with 12 bases left in between. Per the germline V gene, CDR1 is LNHDA and CDR2 is SQIVND (reference sequence).

The V call is TRBV30, the J call TRBJ1-5, with no clear D. V was shortened by 2 bases and J by 2 bases, with 10 bases between the two germline ends. CDR1 and CDR2 from the germline V gene are GTSNPN and SVGIG (reference sequence). This CDR3 has 14 amino acids. The CDR3 coding sequence is TGTGCCTGGAGTCTGGCACCCGGCAATCAGCCCCAGCATTTT. Its translation is CAWSLAPGNQPQHF.

V is TRBV19 and J is TRBJ1-3; no reliable D call. The CDR3 has 14 amino acids. Trimming removed 7 bases from V and 0 bases from J, with 10 bases in between. The V gene's germline CDR1 is LNHDA and CDR2 SQIVND (reference sequence). Here the CDR3 DNA reads TGTGCCAGTACGGAGCGAGACTCTGGAAACACCATATATTTT. It is translated as CASTERDSGNTIYF.

The CDR3 nucleotides read TGTGCCAGCAGTTCCGGGGGGGGGCTTTACGAGCAGTACTTC. Its protein product is CASSSGGGLYEQYF. The chain recombines TRBV6-5 with TRBJ2-7; 8 bases match TRBD2. CDR3 length: 14 residues. Unmatched junction bases numbered 6, after V lost 4 bases and J lost 4 bases. Germline V lookup: CDR1 MNHEY, CDR2 SVGAGI.

This chain joins TRBV5-5 and TRBJ2-7; 9 nucleotides agree with TRBD2. Germline V gene lookup returns CDR1 SGHKS and CDR2 YYEKEE (reference sequence). V shed 4 bases and J 2 bases; nucleotides not matched to a gene: 7. The CDR3 loop spans 15 amino acids. The CDR3 reads CASSRPQREAYEQYF. The CDR3 region has the DNA TGTGCCAGCAGCCGGCCCCAGCGGGAGGCCTACGAGCAGTACTTC.

The V gene is TRBV2, the J gene TRBJ1-2; D not resolved. Trimming left V 0 bases short and J 4 bases short, with 6 bases between. Germline V gene data show CDR1 as SNHLY and CDR2 as FYNNEI. This CDR3 has 13 residues. The CDR3 loop is CASSEAGSYGYTF. CDR3 sequence (DNA): TGTGCCAGCAGTGAAGCGGGGAGCTATGGCTACACCTTC.

V and J are TRBV6-1 and TRBJ1-2; D not resolved. This CDR3 is 15 amino acids long. Trimming pared 1 base from V and 4 bases from J, leaving 13 bases between. Looked up from germline, CDR1 is MNHNS and CDR2 is SASEGT. The CDR3 loop is CASSEGPGGPYGYTF. The CDR3, as DNA: TGTGCCAGCAGTGAAGGGCCAGGAGGCCCCTATGGCTACACCTTC.

V gene TRBV7-3 combines with J gene TRBJ1-1; D may be TRBD1 (5 bases). This CDR3 spans 13 amino acids. The V and J ends lost 2 bases and 3 bases respectively, with 7 bases between them. The germline V gene has CDR1 SGHTA and CDR2 FQGTGA. In DNA form, the CDR3 reads TGTGCCAGCAGCTTACAAGGGGACACTGAAGCTTTCTTT. The encoded protein is CASSLQGDTEAFF. The full variable domain, in which reference TRBV7-3 and TRBJ1-1 provide the parts outside the CDR3, is GAGVSQTPSNKVTEKGKYVELRCDPISGHTALYWYRQSLGQGPEFLIYFQGTGAADDSGLPNDRFFAVRPEGSVSTLKIQRTERGDSAVYLCASSLQGDTEAFFGQGTRLTVV.

J is TRBJ1-2 and V is TRBV19; D ambiguous. The V gene's germline CDR1 is LNHDA and CDR2 SQIVND (reference sequence). V was cut by 3 bases and J by 2 bases, with 13 bases left in between. The CDR3 runs to 15 residues. As DNA, the CDR3 is TGTGCCAGTAGTATCGGTCCATACTCAAACTATGGCTACACCTTC. Residues: CASSIGPYSNYGYTF.

V and J are TRBV4-1 and TRBJ1-4; tentatively, D is TRBD1 (5 bases). Germline assignment: CDR1 MGHRA and CDR2 YSYEKL. This CDR3 is 15 amino acids long. V lost 0 bases and J 0 bases, leaving 5 bases between the germline ends. CDR3: CASSQETATNEKLFF. For the CDR3, the DNA is TGCGCCAGCAGCCAAGAGACAGCAACTAATGAAAAACTGTTTTTT.

This chain links TRBV5-1 with TRBJ2-5; 11 bases line up with TRBD1. This CDR3 is 15 amino acids long. CDR1 and CDR2 (germline): SGHRS, YFSETQ. V shed 2 bases, J shed 1 base, and the junction held 1 base outside the gene matches. Here the CDR3 reads CASSLGTGGQETQYF. The CDR3 nucleotides read TGCGCCAGCAGCTTAGGGACAGGGGGCCAAGAGACCCAGTACTTC.